This T cell receptor (beta chain) was captured in a study of OX40 agonist ivuxolimab in advanced cancers. Study in general: All patients had ivuxolimab intravenously every 2 weeks at 0.01 to 10 mg/kg.

Profiling relied on immunoSEQ multiplex PCR, and the TCRdb table lists in-frame clones only, not all of them. In the table there are 35,000 to 40,000 clones, less than 85% of which are singletons. Trimming removed 0 bases from V and 8 bases from J, with 16 bases in between. The CDR3 is made up of 16 amino acids. CDR1 is MGHRA, CDR2 YSYEKL, per germline. The source material was CD4+ or CD8+ T cells sorted from blood, sampled in a trial of the OX40 agonist ivuxolimab. The sequence was obtained from an adult with an advanced solid tumor such as melanoma, head and neck, liver or kidney cancer. This chain connects TRBV4-1 to TRBJ1-4; D remains unclear. CDR3: CASSQDFGPGVEKLFF. Here the CDR3 DNA reads TGCGCCAGCAGCCAAGATTTTGGACCTGGAGTGGAAAAACTGTTTTTT.